This T cell receptor (beta chain) stems from a study of T cell repertoires in cytomegalovirus infection. Study background: Selected CMV epitopes included recently identified HLA-C-restricted ones as well as well-studied HLA-B-restricted ones. Both a matching HLA type and CMV infection were indicated by public TCR beta signatures.

This CDR3 spans 19 amino acids. CDR1 and CDR2 from the germline V gene are MNHNS and SASEGT. With 6 bases removed from V and 4 bases from J, the gap between germline ends came to 28 bases. TCRdb re-called the reads through MiXCR, storing one row per CDR3 protein. This sample has under 500,000 distinct CDR3 sequences, with more than 40% found just once. About this clonotype: Its antigen is still unknown.

Study-level points and caveats: CMV-specific HLA-C-restricted TCR beta clonotypes dominated the ex vivo response. Cumulative public TCR beta family frequency identified carriers of CMV plus the relevant HLA.

The clonotype originates from a human donor in good health (CMV status not recorded). Some clones in this sample may be carry-over from other donors' samples. This specimen was cultured PBMCs, taken from culture after CMV antigen stimulation. The chain links TRBV6-1 to TRBJ1-5, with D possibly being TRBD1 (6 bases). CDR3 DNA: TGTGCCAGCAGAATTATTCCACCCGGGTCGGACAGCTATAATCAGCCCCAGCATTTT. Its protein product is CASRIIPPGSDSYNQPQHF.